The entry below gives a single TCR beta chain sequence along with its context. The antigen is unknown. Trimming took 4 bases from V and 3 from J; bases not matched to a gene: 5. CDR1 is LGHNA and CDR2 is YSLEER in the germline V gene. The CDR3 runs to 16 residues. The source of the sample is a study of HIV-infected patients and healthy controls. At the level of the study: CD8 counts did not change consistently during early therapy; the CD4:CD8 ratio climbed slightly.

Reverse transcription used 450 to 550 ng RNA and constant-region primers for alpha and beta. Each of the alpha and beta chains got its own library through chain-specific third strand synthesis with indices. Each CDR3 protein gets one entry after TCRdb re-called the 5' RACE reads with MiXCR. Of roughly 7,700 distinct CDR3 sequences in the sample, 5.5% to 7% were seen once. Study-wide results and caveats: Donor HLA types were not determined in the study.

The repertoire came from unfractionated whole blood and reflected all unsorted peripheral T cells. This receptor was identified in an adult with HIV infection. This rearrangement joins TRBV4-3 to TRBJ2-5; TRBD2 aligns across 13 bases. The sequenced sample was blood, obtained before antiretroviral therapy. CDR3 loop: CASSLTGTSGEETQYF. Written as DNA, the CDR3 is TGCGCCAGCAGCCTAACCGGGACTAGCGGGGAAGAGACCCAGTACTTC.